This T cell receptor (beta chain) is from a study of graft-versus-host responses after intestinal transplantation. Comments on this clone: The antigen remains undetermined.

Profiling relied on immunoSEQ multiplex PCR, and the TCRdb table lists in-frame clones only, not all of them. The data hold about 88,000 clones, with 94% observed a single time. The CDR3 has 19 amino acids. The germline gives CDR1 SGHTA, CDR2 FQGNSA. The V gene end was trimmed by 4 bases and the J gene end by 1 base; junction bases not matched to a gene: 7. The sequence came from a human donor who was the organ donor for an intestinal transplant. The V call is TRBV7-2, the J call TRBJ2-2; 15 bases are shared with TRBD2. The source material was unstimulated CD4+ T cells sorted from spleen or lymph node cells, sampled before transplant. This chain's CDR3 is CASSSGLAGGIGNTGELFF. CDR3 nucleotide sequence: TGTGCCAGCAGCTCGGGACTAGCGGGGGGTATCGGGAACACCGGGGAGCTGTTTTTT.